These 21 T cell receptor beta chains were all obtained from the same sample, sequenced in a study of blood T cell repertoires in COVID-19. Profiled with immunoSEQ multiplex PCR; TCRdb holds only in-frame clones, not every one. This table has 200,000 to 300,000 clones, 82% appearing once. Sequencing was performed on peripheral blood. The origin of the receptors is a woman aged 18-29 years with acute or convalescent COVID-19.

This clone is a singleton in its sample. The chain couples TRBV2 to TRBJ2-3; 9 bases match TRBD2. V shed 5 bases, J shed 0 bases, and the junction held 6 bases outside the gene matches. Looked up from germline, CDR1 is SNHLY and CDR2 is FYNNEI. The CDR3 is 16 amino acids. The CDR3 spells CASSPTSGDSTDTQYF. The CDR3 DNA reads as TGTGCCAGCAGTCCGACTAGCGGAGATAGCACAGATACGCAGTATTTT.

The chain recombines TRBV10-3 with TRBJ1-1; 9 nucleotides align to TRBD1. Germline V gene sequence: CDR1 ENHRY, CDR2 SYGVKD. With V trimmed by 7 bases and J by 3 bases, 3 bases remained unmatched. CDR3 size: 13 residues. CDR3 loop: CAITRTGDTEAFF. For the CDR3, the DNA is TGTGCCATCACGAGGACAGGGGACACTGAAGCTTTCTTT.

CDR3 DNA: TGCAGCGTTGATAGCGGGACTAGCGGGGGGTACAATGAGCAGTTCTTC. Its protein product is CSVDSGTSGGYNEQFF. J is TRBJ2-1 and V is TRBV29-1; 15 bases are shared with TRBD2. CDR1 SQVTM and CDR2 ANQGSEA come from the germline V gene. With V trimmed by 3 bases and J by 4 bases, 4 bases remained unmatched. The CDR3 is 16 residues long.

V usage is TRBV2 and J usage is TRBJ2-7, with a tentative D call TRBD1 (6 bases). V was clipped by 3 bases and J by 3 bases, with 12 bases between them. CDR3 length equals 14 residues. Germline CDR1 SNHLY, CDR2 FYNNEI. CDR3 nucleotide sequence: TGTGCCAGCAGTGAGCAGGGGACCCTCTACGAGCAGTACTTC. It yields the protein CASSEQGTLYEQYF.

The chain couples TRBV29-1 to TRBJ2-1; no reliable D call. Trimming stripped 7 bases from V and 2 bases from J, with 6 bases between. The CDR3 has 11 residues. Per the germline V gene, CDR1 is SQVTM and CDR2 is ANQGSEA. CDR3 bases: TGCAGCGCCCGTCCCTACAATGAGCAGTTCTTC. Amino acids: CSARPYNEQFF.

As regards this clone: This could be a read error, since a much larger clone is one nucleotide away. V usage is TRBV7-9 and J usage is TRBJ1-2, with D tentatively TRBD1 (6 bases). Germline V gene sequence: CDR1 SEHNR, CDR2 FQNEAQ (reference sequence). The V end was cut by 6 bases, the J end by 8 bases, with 13 bases between. The CDR3 totals 12 residues. The CDR3 reads CASSEGGGGYTF. CDR3 in DNA: TGTGCCAGCAGTGAGGGGGGGGGAGGCTACACCTTC.

This clone was detected only once. The chain employs TRBV9 and TRBJ2-7; 7 nucleotides agree with TRBD2. This CDR3 is 14 amino acids long. The V gene's germline CDR1 is SGDLS and CDR2 YYNGEE. Trimming at V came to 5 bases and at J to 2 bases, leaving 7 bases not matched to a gene. CDR3 nucleotide sequence: TGTGCCAGCAGTGCGGGAGAACTGACCTACGAGCAGTACTTC. Residues: CASSAGELTYEQYF.

The chain uses TRBV5-6 and TRBJ1-2; the match to TRBD1 covers 7 bases. The CDR3 length is 14 residues. V dropped 4 bases and J dropped 6; count of bases not matched to a gene: 9. The germline V gene encodes CDR1 SGHDT and CDR2 YYEEEE. The CDR3 loop is CASSPGTVGHGYTF. CDR3 nucleotides: TGTGCCAGCAGCCCGGGGACAGTCGGACATGGCTACACCTTC.

The V call is TRBV6-2 or TRBV6-3, the J call TRBJ1-5; D is perhaps TRBD1 (5 bases). The CDR3 length is 15 residues. Trimming removed 0 bases from V and 6 bases from J, with 12 bases in between. Germline assignment: CDR1 MNHEY and CDR2 SVGEGT. The DNA of the CDR3 is TGTGCCAGCAGTTACTCGGGCAGGGCCATTCAGCCCCAGCATTTT. Translation: CASSYSGRAIQPQHF.

The sample holds a few counts of this clone. V usage is TRBV5-5 and J usage is TRBJ2-6, with a possible D match to TRBD1 (5 bases). The CDR3 length is 17 residues. The germline CDR1 and CDR2 sequences are SGHKS and YYEKEE (reference sequence). V gave up 0 bases and J gave up 3 bases, with 13 bases separating them. The CDR3 here is CASSLEGLGFGANVLTF. CDR3 nucleotide sequence: TGTGCCAGCAGCTTGGAGGGGCTCGGGTTTGGGGCCAACGTCCTGACTTTC.

The chain links TRBV19 to TRBJ2-5; 11 bases are shared with TRBD1. V dropped 4 bases and J dropped 5; count of bases not matched to a gene: 9. The CDR3 extends over 16 amino acids. The germline V gene encodes CDR1 LNHDA and CDR2 SQIVND (reference sequence). This CDR3 is CASSRDRGGFEETQYF. CDR3 sequence (DNA): TGTGCCAGTAGTAGGGACAGGGGGGGATTTGAGGAGACCCAGTACTTC.

This rearrangement joins TRBV5-6 to TRBJ2-5; 12 bases fit TRBD1. The CDR3 sequence is 17 residues long. The germline gives CDR1 SGHDT, CDR2 YYEEEE. V shed 0 bases, J shed 3 bases, and the junction held 6 bases outside the gene matches. CDR3 sequence reads: CASSLAWDRGPEETQYF. CDR3 sequence (DNA): TGTGCCAGCAGCTTGGCGTGGGACAGGGGGCCCGAAGAGACCCAGTACTTC.

A few counts support this clone. The chain combines TRBV6-5 with TRBJ1-6; D unresolved. Germline V gene sequence: CDR1 MNHEY, CDR2 SVGAGI. V gave up 0 bases and J gave up 7 bases, with 10 bases separating them. The length of the CDR3 is 15 residues. The CDR3 spells CASSYSMTLNSPLHF. The DNA of the CDR3 is TGTGCCAGCAGTTACTCGATGACACTGAATTCACCCCTCCACTTT.

The chain has TRBV2 and TRBJ1-1; maybe TRBD1 (5 bases). Germline CDR1 and CDR2: SNHLY and FYNNEI. Trimming left V 6 bases short and J 7 bases short, with 9 bases between. The CDR3 is 11 amino acids. CDR3 protein: CASSGHSEAFF. The CDR3 DNA sequence: TGTGCCAGCAGCGGACACAGTGAAGCTTTCTTT. The full variable domain, completed using reference TRBV2 and TRBJ1-1, is EPEVTQTPSHQVTQMGQEVILRCVPISNHLYFYWYRQILGQKVEFLVSFYNNEISEKSEIFDDQFSVERPDGSNFTLKIRSTKLEDSAMYFCASSGHSEAFFGQGTRLTVV.

This chain links TRBV18 with TRBJ2-1; the match to TRBD2 covers 13 bases. The CDR3 length is 15 residues. In germline, CDR1 is KGHSH, CDR2 LQKENI. The V gene end was trimmed by 3 bases and the J gene end by 10 bases; junction bases not matched to a gene: 6. This chain's CDR3 is CASSPGTSGAREQFF. CDR3 sequence (DNA): TGTGCCAGCTCACCCGGGACTAGCGGGGCACGGGAGCAGTTCTTC.

V and J are TRBV6-1 and TRBJ1-5; TRBD1 is a possible D gene (6 bases). CDR3 length: 14 residues. Trimming pared 5 bases from V and 3 bases from J, leaving 11 bases between. In germline, CDR1 is MNHNS, CDR2 SASEGT. The CDR3 DNA follows: TGTGCCAGCAGTCGCGGACAGTTCAATCAGCCCCAGCATTTT. Translation gives CASSRGQFNQPQHF.

V is TRBV21-1 and J is TRBJ2-1; the tabulated D call, TRBD2, remains unverified against the DNA. TRBV21-1 is a pseudogene locus. This CDR3 is 17 amino acids long. DNA of the CDR3: TGTGCCAGCAGCAAAGCTCGGACTAGCGGGAGAAGTTGTGAGCAGTTCTTC. Encoded protein: CASSKARTSGRSCEQFF.

The rearrangement links TRBV14 to TRBJ2-1; the D gene is possibly TRBD1 (6 bases). The ends were cut back, 0 bases at V and 5 bases at J, with 11 bases in the middle. The CDR3 runs 15 residues. The V gene's germline CDR1 is SGHDN and CDR2 FVKESK. For the CDR3, the DNA is TGTGCCAGCAGCCAAGATTCGGCAGGGGACAATGAGCAGTTCTTC. Translated, it gives CASSQDSAGDNEQFF.

The V and J genes are TRBV29-1 and TRBJ1-2; D unresolved. V was clipped by 1 base and J by 1 base, with 4 bases between them. The CDR3 sequence is 12 residues long. Germline values: CDR1 SQVTM, CDR2 ANQGSEA. This chain's CDR3 is CSVEVNNYGYTF. The CDR3 DNA reads TGCAGCGTTGAAGTAAATAACTATGGCTACACCTTC.

V and J are TRBV10-1 and TRBJ2-5, with 7 bases identical to TRBD2. CDR1 and CDR2 from the germline V gene are WNHNN and SYGVQD (reference sequence). Trimming at V came to 2 bases and at J to 3 bases, leaving 9 bases not matched to a gene. The CDR3 covers 16 residues. CDR3 DNA sequence: TGCGCCAGCAGTGAGACCGGGACTGGACTAGAAGAGACCCAGTACTTC. Encoded protein: CASSETGTGLEETQYF.

V gene TRBV7-2 combines with J gene TRBJ2-1, with D perhaps TRBD2 (5 bases). This CDR3 has 12 residues. Trimming left V 1 base short and J 12 bases short, with 10 bases between. Germline V gene data show CDR1 as SGHTA and CDR2 as FQGNSA. CDR3 amino acids: CASSLEDWRQFF. In nucleotides, the CDR3 is TGTGCCAGCAGCTTAGAGGACTGGCGGCAGTTCTTC.